The rows below give T cell receptor beta chains drawn from one sample of a study of T cells in Graves' hyperthyroidism and ophthalmopathy. TCRdb re-called the multiplex PCR reads through MiXCR, storing one row per CDR3 protein. The data show more than 650,000 distinct CDR3 sequences, with 13% to 15% seen just once and around 9.6% held by the top ten. Sequencing was performed on blood. The origin of the receptors is a woman under 30 with Graves' hyperthyroidism. CDR3s include the opening cysteine and the closing phenylalanine or tryptophan.

V: TRBV24-1
J: TRBJ2-7
CDR3: CATSDSAGTGGFHEQYF

V: TRBV7-9
J: TRBJ1-3
CDR3: CASSLGWGPDRPNTKTSSGNTIYF

V: TRBV28
J: TRBJ2-7
CDR3: CASSPHTSFGYEQYF

V: TRBV27
J: TRBJ2-7
CDR3: CASSKRLAADYEQYF

V: TRBV12-3/TRBV12-4
J: TRBJ2-7
CDR3: CASRPQAMGAYEQYF

V: TRBV5-1
J: TRBJ1-2
CDR3: CASSPRTATNYGYTF

V: TRBV3-1
J: TRBJ2-7
CDR3: CASSQVPVYEQYF

V: TRBV12-3/TRBV12-4
J: TRBJ2-7
CDR3: CASSPGDSRYEQYF

V: TRBV27
J: TRBJ2-5
CDR3: CASSLSRTGGGSQETQYF

V: TRBV7-3
J: TRBJ2-7
CDR3: CASSLTSGNYEQYF

V: TRBV15
J: TRBJ1-1
CDR3: CATSGGGPNTEAFF

V: TRBV12-3/TRBV12-4
J: TRBJ2-5
CDR3: CASSLYEGPRTQYF

V: TRBV13
J: TRBJ2-3
CDR3: CASSLWGESDTQYF

V: TRBV5-1
J: TRBJ2-7
CDR3: CASSLWTGANYEQYF

V: TRBV20-1
J: TRBJ1-2
CDR3: CSAIQASYGYTF

V: TRBV7-9
J: TRBJ2-2
CDR3: CASSPGTSGSGGTGELFF

V: TRBV9
J: TRBJ2-5
CDR3: CAGSVGGTLDETQYF

V: TRBV12-3/TRBV12-4
J: TRBJ2-3
CDR3: CASSSGQGAYTQYF

V: TRBV7-2
J: TRBJ2-2
CDR3: CASSPRRGQKGVATGELFF

V: TRBV6-2/TRBV6-3
J: TRBJ2-6
CDR3: CASSYPRGFSGANVLTF

V: TRBV20-1
J: TRBJ1-1
CDR3: CSAGGLMNTEAFF

V: TRBV4-2
J: TRBJ2-5
CDR3: CASSPRGPSEETQYF

V: TRBV29-1
J: TRBJ2-7
CDR3: CSARQGTLYEQYF

V: TRBV27
J: TRBJ2-7
CDR3: CASSLSWNSYEQYF

V: TRBV12-3/TRBV12-4
J: TRBJ1-2
CDR3: CASSFRGYGYTF

V: TRBV12-3/TRBV12-4
J: TRBJ2-1
CDR3: CASSLVSGRVGEQFF

V: TRBV7-3
J: TRBJ1-1
CDR3: CASSLHTSGEGKYTEAFF

V: TRBV27
J: TRBJ1-2
CDR3: CASSPQTGHYGYTF

V: TRBV4-3
J: TRBJ2-1
CDR3: CASSQDITSSYNEQFF

V: TRBV7-2
J: TRBJ1-1
CDR3: CASSLSREQAEAFF

V: TRBV3-1
J: TRBJ2-7
CDR3: CASSPSVGTYEQYF

V: TRBV5-6
J: TRBJ2-1
CDR3: CASSLTGVGRTPQQFF

V: TRBV12-3/TRBV12-4
J: TRBJ2-7
CDR3: CASGEGLQSYEQYF

V: TRBV6-1
J: TRBJ2-5
CDR3: CASSGPGLAGGFQETQYF

V: TRBV20-1
J: TRBJ1-5
CDR3: CSARAAIAGISLDNQPQHF

V: TRBV28
J: TRBJ2-1
CDR3: CASSSRTGLAGPIDEQFF

V: TRBV27
J: TRBJ2-1
CDR3: CASSFASAYNEQFF

V: TRBV7-8
J: TRBJ1-1
CDR3: CASSLGGVEAFF

V: TRBV7-8
J: TRBJ1-6
CDR3: CASSFRALGNSPLHF

V: TRBV7-2
J: TRBJ2-3
CDR3: CASSLGLAGGPSTDTQYF

V: TRBV30
J: TRBJ2-2
CDR3: CAWSEVPGWTGELFF

V: TRBV19
J: TRBJ1-1
CDR3: CASSLRDREAFF

V: TRBV29-1
J: TRBJ2-2
CDR3: CSAHEGSGELFF

V: TRBV7-2
J: TRBJ2-1
CDR3: CASSFGRDNEQFF

V: TRBV27
J: TRBJ2-7
CDR3: CASSPQPAALYEQYF

V: TRBV30
J: TRBJ2-7
CDR3: CAWRKLTDHEQYF

V: TRBV7-9
J: TRBJ2-3
CDR3: CASSLGTGADTQYF

V: TRBV7-2
J: TRBJ2-7
CDR3: CASSLSGTGFAYEQYF

V: TRBV7-9
J: TRBJ2-5
CDR3: CASSTASKETQYF

V: TRBV24-1
J: TRBJ2-1
CDR3: CATSDSPRRDEQFF

V: TRBV14
J: TRBJ2-2
CDR3: CASSQVWGVGPRELFF

V: TRBV28
J: TRBJ2-2
CDR3: CASRRVTTGRNTGELFF

V: TRBV19
J: TRBJ2-5
CDR3: CASGTRGETQYF